The sequence of this T cell receptor beta chain was determined in a study of blood T cell repertoires in COVID-19. TCRdb's table, derived via immunoSEQ multiplex PCR, lists solely in-frame clones and lacks some. The repertoire holds 50,000 to 60,000 clones, around 84% seen once, with approximately 5.9% in the top ten. The length of the CDR3 is 14 residues. Trimming left V 6 bases short and J 6 bases short, with 13 bases between. The germline V gene encodes CDR1 SGHDT and CDR2 YYEEEE. The receptor comes from a human donor in a cohort sampled during active or convalescent COVID-19. This sequence joins TRBV5-6 and TRBJ1-6; tentatively, D is TRBD1 (6 bases). Material for sequencing was peripheral blood. This chain's CDR3 is CASTQGYLNSPLHF. The CDR3 DNA follows: TGTGCCAGCACCCAGGGGTATCTTAATTCACCCCTCCACTTT.